This TCR beta chain was sequenced for a study of human T cells and chemical hapten exposure. CDR1 MNHEY and CDR2 SVGAGI come from the germline V gene. The V and J ends lost 0 bases and 2 bases respectively, with 7 bases between them. The CDR3 extends over 14 amino acids. The authors extracted total RNA from unfractionated whole blood. This clonotype was found a few times. TCRdb re-called the 5' RACE reads through MiXCR, storing one row per CDR3 protein. The sample yields about 81,000 distinct CDR3 sequences, about 8% seen once. The gene calls are TRBV6-5 and TRBJ2-5, with D unclear. The sequence was collected from a male donor in good health. The DNA of the CDR3 is TGTGCCAGCAGTTACTCCACAGCACAAGAGACCCAGTACTTC. This translates into CASSYSTAQETQYF.